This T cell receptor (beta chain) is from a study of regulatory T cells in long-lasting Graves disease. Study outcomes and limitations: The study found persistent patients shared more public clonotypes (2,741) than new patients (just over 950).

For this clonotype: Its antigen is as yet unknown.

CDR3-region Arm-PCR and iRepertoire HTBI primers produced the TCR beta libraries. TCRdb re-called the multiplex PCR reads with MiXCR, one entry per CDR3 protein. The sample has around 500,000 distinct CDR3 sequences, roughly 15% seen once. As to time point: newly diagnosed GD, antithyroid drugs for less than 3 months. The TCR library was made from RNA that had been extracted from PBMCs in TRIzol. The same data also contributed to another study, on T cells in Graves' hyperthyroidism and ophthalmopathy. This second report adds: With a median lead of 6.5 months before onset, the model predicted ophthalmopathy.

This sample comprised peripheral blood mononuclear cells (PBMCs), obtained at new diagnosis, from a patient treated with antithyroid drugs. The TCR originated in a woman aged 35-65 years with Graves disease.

Here the CDR3 DNA reads TGTGCCAGCAGTTTACGGTCTAACCAAGAGACCCAGTACTTC. Its protein product is CASSLRSNQETQYF. The chain couples TRBV27 to TRBJ2-5; D gene ambiguous. CDR3 size: 14 residues. With 2 bases removed from V and 0 bases from J, the gap between germline ends came to 7 bases. Germline V CDR1 and CDR2: MNHEY, SMNVEV (reference sequence).